Shown below are 29 T cell receptor beta chains from a single sample sequenced in a study of cytomegalovirus exposure and HLA in healthy donors. PCR used 60 Vbeta primers and 13 Jbeta primers. Clones were sequenced by immunoSEQ multiplex PCR, and TCRdb holds only the in-frame ones, with some missing. The sample carries about 98,000 clones, under 85% recorded once. Input material: PBMCs. The receptors originated from a man between 18 and 35 years old in good health and CMV-seropositive.

Only a few counts were recorded for this clone. The rearrangement links TRBV10-1 to TRBJ2-5; 9 positions match TRBD2. Trimming at V came to 6 bases and at J to 2 bases, leaving 7 bases not matched to a gene. Germline V gene data show CDR1 as WNHNN and CDR2 as SYGVQD (reference sequence). The CDR3 sequence is 15 residues long. CDR3 residues: CASRELAGWQETQYF. CDR3 nucleotide sequence: TGCGCCAGCAGGGAGCTAGCGGGGTGGCAAGAGACCCAGTACTTC.

The chain joins TRBV21-1 to TRBJ2-7; no check of the table's D call, TRBD1, against the DNA was made. TRBV21-1 is an annotated pseudogene. The CDR3 runs to 15 residues. This CDR3 is CASSKGTGGRDEQYF. The CDR3 DNA reads TGTGCCAGCAGCAAAGGGACAGGGGGCCGGGACGAGCAGTACTTC.

The V and J genes are TRBV30 and TRBJ2-2; TRBD2 matches 10 bases. The J segment lost 2 bases and the V segment lost 5 bases, leaving 5 bases of the junction unmatched. The germline V gene has CDR1 GTSNPN and CDR2 SVGIG (reference sequence). This CDR3 has 15 residues. DNA of the CDR3: TGTGCCTGGGGACTAGCGGACCTCAACACCGGGGAGCTGTTTTTT. This gives the protein CAWGLADLNTGELFF.

The chain employs TRBV19 and TRBJ1-5, with D possibly being TRBD1 (6 bases). The germline V gene has CDR1 LNHDA and CDR2 SQIVND (reference sequence). This CDR3 comprises 16 residues. The V end lost 4 bases, the J end lost 7 bases, and 20 bases lay between the germline ends. This CDR3 is CASSKPRLGAGQPQHF. The CDR3 nucleotides read TGTGCCAGTAGTAAACCCCGATTGGGGGCTGGGCAGCCCCAGCATTTT. The complete variable domain, with remaining parts taken from reference TRBV19 and TRBJ1-5, reads DGGITQSPKYLFRKEGQNVTLSCEQNLNHDAMYWYRQDPGQGLRLIYYSQIVNDFQKGDIAEGYSVSREKKESFPLTVTSAQKNPTAFYLCASSKPRLGAGQPQHFGDGTRLSIL.

This chain joins TRBV19 and TRBJ2-5; TRBD2 aligns across 9 bases. CDR3 length: 17 residues. Trimming took 6 bases from V and 2 from J; bases not matched to a gene: 13. CDR1 and CDR2 from the germline V gene are LNHDA and SQIVND (reference sequence). Here the CDR3 DNA reads TGTGCCAGTAGCCGATTGGGTGGGCTAGCGGGGCAAGAGACCCAGTACTTC. It is translated as CASSRLGGLAGQETQYF.

This clone was seen only once. The chain uses TRBV7-9 and TRBJ1-3; 8 bases fit TRBD1. This CDR3 is 13 amino acids long. With V trimmed by 6 bases and J by 2 bases, 0 bases remained unmatched. Germline V gives CDR1 SEHNR, CDR2 FQNEAQ (reference sequence). CDR3 region: CASRTGAGNTIYF. CDR3 DNA sequence: TGTGCCAGCAGGACAGGGGCTGGAAACACCATATATTTT.

J is TRBJ2-3 and V is TRBV27; TRBD1 might be the D (6 bases). CDR3 length: 16 residues. Between the trimmed V and J ends, which lost 6 bases and 2 bases, there was a span of 18 bases. Germline V lookup: CDR1 MNHEY, CDR2 SMNVEV (reference sequence). The CDR3, as DNA: TGTGCCAGCAGGGGAAGGGTTACAGGGCTCACAGATACGCAGTATTTT. It is translated as CASRGRVTGLTDTQYF.

The chain uses TRBV2 and TRBJ2-1; TRBD1 might be the D (6 bases). This CDR3 is built from 12 residues. CDR1 is SNHLY and CDR2 is FYNNEI in the germline V gene. V was trimmed by 7 bases and J by 6 bases, leaving 10 bases between them. CDR3 sequence (DNA): TGTGCCAGCAACCCGGACAGCAATGAGCAGTTCTTC. Translating gives CASNPDSNEQFF.

This clone showed up just a few times. The chain links TRBV6-4 to TRBJ1-6; D gene uncertain. The length of the CDR3 is 13 residues. The germline V gene has CDR1 MRHNA and CDR2 SNTAGT. Trimming removed 2 bases from V and 8 bases from J, with 7 bases in between. The CDR3 DNA is TGTGCCAGCAGTGACAGGGAGGATTCACCCCTCCACTTT. Its protein is CASSDREDSPLHF.

The chain employs TRBV15 and TRBJ2-7; 12 nucleotides agree with TRBD2. The V and J ends lost 1 base and 4 bases, in that order; junction bases with no gene match: 5. Per the germline V gene, CDR1 is LNHNV and CDR2 is YYDKDF (reference sequence). CDR3 length equals 16 residues. The CDR3 DNA is TGTGCCACCAGCAGAGTAACGGGACTAGCGGGTTACGAGCAGTACTTC. Protein: CATSRVTGLAGYEQYF.

The chain is built from TRBV18 and TRBJ1-2; no clear D gene. The V and J ends lost 3 bases and 2 bases respectively, with 16 bases between them. The CDR3 extends over 16 amino acids. The germline CDR1 and CDR2 sequences are KGHSH and LQKENI. CDR3 DNA: TGTGCCAGCTCACCTCTGGCTGGGGAGTCCAACTATGGCTACACCTTC. Its protein is CASSPLAGESNYGYTF.

This clone was seen a handful of times. J is TRBJ2-1 and V is TRBV7-9, with 7 bases that match TRBD2. CDR1 is SEHNR and CDR2 is FQNEAQ in the germline V gene (reference sequence). V lost 2 bases and J lost 8; bases outside the gene matches: 15. This CDR3 spans 17 amino acids. The CDR3: CASSLLFREGMGDEQFF. CDR3 coding DNA: TGTGCCAGCAGCTTATTGTTTAGGGAGGGTATGGGGGATGAGCAGTTCTTC.

This clone appeared a single time. The chain uses TRBV7-7 and TRBJ2-3; 8 bases map to TRBD2. The CDR3 spans 16 residues. Germline trimming cut 5 bases from V and 2 bases from J; bases unmatched to any gene: 9. CDR1 and CDR2 from the germline V gene are SSHAT and FNYEAQ (reference sequence). In nucleotides, the CDR3 is TGTGCCAGCAGCCCCGGAGCGGGGGTGAACACAGATACGCAGTATTTT. Translating gives CASSPGAGVNTDTQYF.

The chain recombines TRBV5-1 with TRBJ2-5, with 10 bases matching TRBD1. CDR1 SGHRS and CDR2 YFSETQ come from the germline V gene. The CDR3 spans 16 residues. The V and J ends lost 6 bases and 2 bases, in that order; junction bases with no gene match: 10. The CDR3 DNA sequence: TGCGCCAGCACCAAACCAGGACAGGGGGTACAAGAGACCCAGTACTTC. Protein product: CASTKPGQGVQETQYF.

The chain uses TRBV25-1 and TRBJ2-3, with TRBD1 matching over 8 bases. This CDR3 spans 16 amino acids. Germline V lookup: CDR1 MGHDK, CDR2 SYGVNS. V dropped 4 bases and J dropped 1; count of bases not matched to a gene: 7. The CDR3 nucleotides read TGTGCCAGCAGTGGGCCGACAGGGGCCCGCACAGATACGCAGTATTTT. It translates to CASSGPTGARTDTQYF.

As regards this clone: Distinct nucleotide sequences in the sample also encode this CDR3. The chain is built from TRBV5-1 and TRBJ1-5; D unclear. The CDR3 is made up of 13 amino acids. Between the trimmed V and J ends, which lost 2 bases and 5 bases, there was a span of 8 bases. Germline V gene data show CDR1 as SGHRS and CDR2 as YFSETQ. In DNA, the CDR3 is TGCGCCAGCAGCTTAGCGTCGGATCAGCCCCAGCATTTT. The encoded protein is CASSLASDQPQHF.

This chain connects TRBV7-9 to TRBJ1-1; D unresolved. Germline loops: CDR1 SEHNR, CDR2 FQNEAQ (reference sequence). CDR3 length equals 12 residues. Between the trimmed V and J ends, which lost 6 bases and 1 base, there was a span of 6 bases. This CDR3 is CASSPENTEAFF. The CDR3 nucleotides read TGTGCCAGCAGTCCAGAGAACACTGAAGCTTTCTTT.

The rearrangement links TRBV6-1 to TRBJ2-3, with 9 positions matching TRBD1. CDR3 length: 15 residues. Per germline, CDR1 MNHNS and CDR2 SASEGT. The CDR3 is CAITTGTGRWDTQYF. CDR3 DNA: TGTGCAATAACGACGGGGACAGGGCGGTGGGATACGCAGTATTTT.

The chain links TRBV4-1 to TRBJ1-4; a weak D match, TRBD1 (6 bases). Germline V gene sequence: CDR1 MGHRA, CDR2 YSYEKL. The V and J ends lost 2 bases and 3 bases respectively, with 13 bases between them. The CDR3 has 16 amino acids. The DNA of the CDR3 is TGCGCCAGCAGCCAACGCCCTGAGGGGGCTAATGAAAAACTGTTTTTT. Translation gives CASSQRPEGANEKLFF.

The chain combines TRBV10-3 with TRBJ2-3, with unresolved D. The CDR3 has 10 amino acids. The V gene's germline CDR1 is ENHRY and CDR2 SYGVKD. V lost 11 bases and J 1 base, leaving 4 bases between the germline ends. The CDR3 region is CASGTDTQYF. The CDR3 nucleotides read TGTGCCTCGGGCACAGATACGCAGTATTTT.

The gene calls are TRBV13 and TRBJ2-5, with D possibly matching TRBD2 (5 bases). The CDR3 runs to 14 residues. V lost 5 bases to trimming and J lost 7 bases, with 17 bases between them. Germline CDR1 PRHDT, CDR2 FYEKMQ (reference sequence). The CDR3 coding sequence is TGTGCCAGCAGCGGTAGGCGGGTAGGAGTGACCCAGTACTTC. Translation gives CASSGRRVGVTQYF.

V gene TRBV28 combines with J gene TRBJ2-1; 7 bases agree with TRBD1. With V trimmed by 3 bases and J by 7 bases, 6 bases remained unmatched. The germline CDR1 and CDR2 sequences are MDHEN and SYDVKM. The CDR3 runs to 14 residues. CDR3 sequence reads: CASSFFRGLNEQFF. CDR3 nucleotide sequence: TGTGCCAGCAGTTTTTTCAGGGGGTTAAATGAGCAGTTCTTC.

The gene calls are TRBV25-1 and TRBJ2-7; a possible D gene is TRBD2 (5 bases). V dropped 8 bases and J dropped 0 bases, with 8 bases sitting between them. Germline CDR1 reads MGHDK; CDR2 reads SYGVNS. The CDR3 runs to 12 residues. In DNA, the CDR3 is TGTGCCAGCGGGGAGAGCTCCTACGAGCAGTACTTC. Translating it yields CASGESSYEQYF.

The J gene is TRBJ2-3, the V gene TRBV4-2; no clear D. The CDR3 is 15 amino acids. V was shortened by 2 bases and J by 0 bases, with 9 bases between the two germline ends. The V gene's germline CDR1 is LGHNA and CDR2 YNFKEQ. CDR3 in amino acids: CASSQFDSSTDTQYF. In DNA form, the CDR3 reads TGTGCCAGCAGCCAATTTGACTCTAGCACAGATACGCAGTATTTT.

This rearrangement joins TRBV6-4 to TRBJ2-1; TRBD2 matches 13 bases. The CDR3 contains 17 residues. After removal of 6 bases from V and 0 bases from J, the junction contained 5 bases not matched to a gene. The V gene's germline CDR1 is MRHNA and CDR2 SNTAGT. The CDR3 protein is CASRETSGGASYNEQFF. The CDR3, as DNA: TGTGCCAGCAGAGAAACTAGCGGGGGGGCCTCCTACAATGAGCAGTTCTTC.

Of note for this clone: Additional DNA sequences in this sample encode the identical CDR3. The chain couples TRBV4-2 to TRBJ2-3; 15 nucleotides agree with TRBD2. V lost 1 base to trimming and J lost 4 bases; unmatched junction nucleotides: 0. The germline gives CDR1 LGHNA, CDR2 YNFKEQ. CDR3 length: 16 amino acids. The CDR3: CASSQGTSGGADTQYF. The CDR3 nucleotides are TGTGCCAGCAGCCAAGGGACTAGCGGGGGGGCAGATACGCAGTATTTT.

This rearrangement joins TRBV7-6 to TRBJ1-3; 10 positions agree with TRBD1. Unmatched junction bases numbered 5, after V lost 5 bases and J lost 4 bases. Germline CDR1 SGHVS, CDR2 FNYEAQ. The CDR3 spans 15 residues. The CDR3 loop reads CASSLGQGMGNTIYF. The CDR3 bases are TGTGCCAGCAGCCTGGGACAGGGGATGGGAAACACCATATATTTT.

The CDR3 loop is CASSAELASTDTQYF. DNA for the CDR3: TGTGCCAGCAGCGCGGAACTAGCAAGCACAGATACGCAGTATTTT. The chain is built from TRBV9 and TRBJ2-3; weak D call: TRBD2 (6 bases). Germline V CDR1 and CDR2: SGDLS, YYNGEE. This CDR3 region has 15 residues. V lost 3 bases, J lost 0 bases, and 11 bases lay in between.

V and J are TRBV5-1 and TRBJ2-7; 11 positions match TRBD2. Germline loops: CDR1 SGHRS, CDR2 YFSETQ. The CDR3 runs to 14 residues. After removal of 4 bases from V and 6 bases from J, the junction contained 6 bases not matched to a gene. In nucleotides, the CDR3 is TGCGCCAGCAGCCAAACTAGCGGGGGTTTCGAGCAGTACTTC. Its translation is CASSQTSGGFEQYF.